This is a list of T cell receptor beta chains from one sample in a study of blood T cell repertoires in COVID-19. The table came from immunoSEQ multiplex PCR; TCRdb's copy has only in-frame clones and leaves some out. The sample includes some 130,000 clones, around 78% seen only once; the top ten take approximately 11%. The material sequenced was peripheral blood. The receptor set was obtained from a human donor in a cohort sampled during active COVID-19. Both conserved end residues are part of each CDR3. Each record gives: D gene, J gene, V gene, clone size, CDR3 protein, CDR3 DNA. D genes are given only for firm matches. Rows may omit the clone size; those that give it use once, few, many or a size class.

>TRBD2|TRBJ2-7|TRBV6-5|NA
CASSYSGLRGDEQYF
TGTGCCAGCAGTTACTCTGGCTTGCGGGGGGACGAGCAGTACTTC
>NA|TRBJ2-3|TRBV5-1|few
CASSTVYGGSTDTQYF
TGCGCCAGCAGCACGGTATACGGGGGTAGCACAGATACGCAGTATTTT
>NA|TRBJ1-5|TRBV27|few
CASSYGREQPQHF
TGTGCCAGCAGTTATGGCAGGGAACAGCCCCAGCATTTT
>NA|TRBJ1-4|TRBV7-8|NA
CASSLGGGWNEKLFF
TGTGCCAGCAGCTTAGGGGGGGGGTGGAATGAAAAACTGTTTTTT
>NA|TRBJ1-1|TRBV18|few
CASSQRQEDTEAFF
TGTGCCAGCTCTCAAAGACAGGAGGACACTGAAGCTTTCTTT
>TRBD2|TRBJ2-1|TRBV3-1/TRBV3-2|few
CASSLGTSGANEQFF
TGTGCCAGCAGCCTGGGGACTAGCGGTGCTAATGAGCAGTTCTTC
>NA|TRBJ2-7|TRBV10-3|few
CATMGGGPSYEQYF
TGTGCCACCATGGGAGGGGGGCCCTCCTACGAGCAGTACTTC
>NA|TRBJ1-1|TRBV15|NA
CATSRDFIGGVNTEAFF
TGTGCCACCAGCAGGGACTTCATAGGGGGGGTGAACACTGAAGCTTTCTTT
>NA|TRBJ2-1|TRBV21-1|NA
CASSKEIAGGQFF
TGTGCCAGCAGCAAAGAGATAGCGGGGGGTCAGTTCTTC
>NA|TRBJ1-1|TRBV5-8|once
CASSRPSARNTEAFF
TGTGCCAGCAGTCGTCCCTCTGCCAGGAACACTGAAGCTTTCTTT
>NA|TRBJ2-2|TRBV4-2|NA
CASSQVPQNTGELFF
TGTGCCAGCAGCCAAGTTCCCCAGAACACCGGGGAGCTGTTTTTT
>NA|TRBJ2-3|TRBV12-2|few
CASRLGSQCLTDTQYF
TGTGCAAGTCGCTTAGGGTCCCAGTGTCTCACAGATACGCAGTATTTT
>NA|TRBJ1-5|TRBV3-1/TRBV3-2|NA
CASSQDQIQPQHF
TGTGCCAGCAGCCAAGACCAGATTCAGCCCCAGCATTTT
>TRBD1|TRBJ2-4|TRBV28|NA
CASSLEGAGTKNIQYF
TGTGCCAGCAGTTTAGAGGGGGCTGGGACCAAAAACATTCAGTACTTC
>TRBD1|TRBJ2-3|TRBV5-6|NA
CASSYRPGQGTDTQYF
TGTGCCAGCAGCTACCGACCGGGACAGGGGACAGATACGCAGTATTTT
>NA|TRBJ1-3|TRBV10-3|NA
CAISESYANTIYF
TGTGCCATCAGTGAGTCCTATGCGAACACCATATATTTT
>NA|TRBJ2-5|TRBV7-9|NA
CASSLGARETQYF
TGTGCCAGCAGCTTGGGGGCGAGGGAGACCCAGTACTTC
>NA|TRBJ2-7|TRBV11-3|NA
CASSSDSDEQYF
TGTGCCAGCAGCTCGGACAGCGACGAGCAGTACTTC
>TRBD1|TRBJ2-1|TRBV18|NA
CASSALQGTFNEQFF
TGTGCCAGCTCTGCTTTACAGGGGACGTTTAATGAGCAGTTCTTC
>TRBD1|TRBJ2-5|TRBV24-1|NA
CATSDFKGQGKKETQYF
TGTGCCACCAGTGATTTTAAGGGACAGGGAAAGAAAGAGACCCAGTACTTC
>TRBD2|TRBJ2-3|TRBV30|NA
CAWSPNGGGTDTQYF
TGTGCCTGGAGTCCCAACGGGGGGGGCACAGATACGCAGTATTTT
>NA|TRBJ1-4|TRBV18|NA
CASSAPREKLFF
TGTGCCAGCTCAGCGCCCCGAGAAAAACTGTTTTTT
>TRBD2|TRBJ2-5|TRBV7-7|NA
CASSPPGGGRETQYF
TGTGCCAGCAGCCCCCCGGGGGGGGGTAGGGAGACCCAGTACTTC
>NA|TRBJ2-2|TRBV6-5|NA
CASSGQINTGELFF
TGTGCCAGCAGCGGACAGATTAACACCGGGGAGCTGTTTTTT
>NA|TRBJ2-4|TRBV28|NA
CASGGTAVNLAKNIQYF
TGTGCCTCGGGGGGGACAGCGGTAAACTTAGCCAAAAACATTCAGTACTTC
>NA|TRBJ1-5|TRBV27|NA
CASSLSGRGAQPQHF
TGTGCCAGCAGTTTATCGGGGAGGGGCGCTCAGCCCCAGCATTTT
>TRBD1|TRBJ1-4|TRBV5-1|NA
CASSPRTGNEKLFF
TGCGCCAGCAGCCCGAGGACAGGGAATGAAAAACTGTTTTTT
>TRBD1|TRBJ1-1|TRBV27|NA
CASSLRVRGRNTEAFF
TGTGCCAGCAGTTTAAGGGTAAGGGGGCGAAACACTGAAGCTTTCTTT
>TRBD1|TRBJ1-2|TRBV5-1|once
CASSRGTEAQSGYTF
TGCGCCAGCAGCAGGGGGACAGAGGCTCAAAGTGGCTACACCTTC
>TRBD1|TRBJ1-6|TRBV7-9|NA
CASSLAQGTGVTSPLHF
TGTGCCAGCAGCTTAGCTCAGGGGACAGGGGTTACCTCACCCCTCCACTTT
>TRBD1|TRBJ1-1|TRBV10-1|NA
CASSELTGGMNTEAFF
TGCGCCAGCAGTGAGTTGACAGGGGGAATGAACACTGAAGCTTTCTTT